Sequencing of this T cell receptor beta chain was carried out in a study of neoadjuvant nivolumab and ipilimumab in lung cancer. Study in general: Nivolumab 3 mg/kg was given days 1, 15 and 29, plus ipilimumab 1 mg/kg day 1 in combination. Study-level findings and limits: Only two of four nivolumab-treated tumors gained richness and clonality by surgery.

The protocol was immunoSEQ multiplex PCR, while the TCRdb copy is restricted to in-frame clones and leaves out a portion. The sample gives 25,000 to 35,000 clones, more than 85% of which show up once; approximately 2.2% is in the top ten. Worth noting for this clone: Its matching antigen is unknown.

The sequences come from peripheral blood, collected after neoadjuvant nivolumab, alone or with ipilimumab, at or shortly before surgery. The receptor's source is an adult with non-small cell lung cancer.

This CDR3 reads CASSALAGAPDTQYF. In nucleotides, the CDR3 is TGTGCCAGCAGTGCCTTAGCGGGAGCGCCAGATACGCAGTATTTT. This sequence joins TRBV6-1 and TRBJ2-3; 9 nucleotides match TRBD2. The V gene's germline CDR1 is MNHNS and CDR2 SASEGT. With 4 bases clipped from V and 4 bases from J, the junction kept 6 bases outside the gene matches. This CDR3 contains 15 residues.